These 29 T cell receptor beta chains share one sample of origin, sequenced in a study of T cells in Graves' hyperthyroidism and ophthalmopathy. The source material, RNA transcripts, was used to amplify TCR beta CDR3 regions. First-round RT-PCR targeting the TCR CDR3 was performed with the HTBI primer set. TCRdb reprocessed the multiplex PCR reads via MiXCR and lists one record per CDR3 protein. The sample lists approximately 250,000 distinct CDR3 sequences, approximately 23% seen once, with under 40% in the top ten. The sample taken for sequencing was blood. These receptors were obtained from a woman aged 35 to 49 with Graves' ophthalmopathy.

The J gene is TRBJ2-4, the V gene TRBV28, with TRBD2 identical over 9 bases. The CDR3 extends over 17 amino acids. The V and J ends lost 0 bases and 1 base, in that order; junction bases with no gene match: 4. Germline V gives CDR1 MDHEN, CDR2 SYDVKM. The CDR3 coding sequence is TGTGCCAGCAGTTTATGGAGCGGGAGGTATGCCAAAAACATTCAGTACTTC. It translates to CASSLWSGRYAKNIQYF.

This clonotype has ten or more counts. V usage is TRBV11-2 and J usage is TRBJ2-7, with 7 bases fitting TRBD2. Trimming at V came to 3 bases and at J to 3 bases, leaving 11 bases not matched to a gene. The CDR3 length is 16 residues. CDR1 and CDR2 from the germline V gene are SGHAT and FQNNGV. CDR3 bases: TGTGCCAGCAGCTTGGGACTACCTTTAATCGGCTACGAGCAGTACTTC. Its translation is CASSLGLPLIGYEQYF.

The chain combines TRBV19 with TRBJ1-2, with D tentatively TRBD1 (5 bases). The CDR3 sequence is 15 residues long. Germline V CDR1 and CDR2: LNHDA, SQIVND (reference sequence). V lost 5 bases, J lost 4 bases, and 17 bases lay in between. The CDR3 DNA follows: TGTGCCAGTAGTCTAGGGGAACGGTCCCGCTATGGCTACACCTTC. This gives the protein CASSLGERSRYGYTF.

This clonotype was seen a single time. The rearrangement joins TRBV28 to TRBJ2-1, with a possible D match to TRBD2 (5 bases). Between the trimmed V and J ends, which lost 10 bases and 5 bases, there was a span of 21 bases. Looked up from germline, CDR1 is MDHEN and CDR2 is SYDVKM. The CDR3 loop spans 15 amino acids. CDR3 region: CAIRGFRKENNEQFF. The CDR3 DNA reads as TGTGCCATCCGGGGATTTAGAAAGGAGAACAATGAGCAGTTCTTC.

This clonotype was seen at least ten times. V gene TRBV4-2 combines with J gene TRBJ2-2; TRBD2 matches at 14 bases. Germline V gives CDR1 LGHNA, CDR2 YNFKEQ. This CDR3 comprises 17 residues. The ends lost 1 base at V and 7 bases at J; junction bases unmatched: 5. The CDR3 coding sequence is TGTGCCAGCAGCCAAGGACTAGCGGGAGGGCCGAACGGGGAGCTGTTTTTT. Translating gives CASSQGLAGGPNGELFF.

This clonotype appeared a few times. The chain employs TRBV5-1 and TRBJ1-2, with a possible D match to TRBD1 (5 bases). This CDR3 spans 14 amino acids. V was cut by 0 bases and J by 6 bases, with 12 bases left in between. Germline-derived CDR1 and CDR2 are SGHRS and YFSETQ. In DNA form, the CDR3 reads TGCGCCAGCAGCTTGGAGAGGTCAGGGCATGGCTACACCTTC. As protein: CASSLERSGHGYTF.

This clonotype was seen at least ten times. V gene TRBV19 combines with J gene TRBJ1-5; weak D call: TRBD1 (5 bases). The V end was cut by 5 bases, the J end by 6 bases, with 20 bases between. Germline V gives CDR1 LNHDA, CDR2 SQIVND (reference sequence). The CDR3 covers 16 residues. CDR3 coding DNA: TGTGCCAGTAGTCCCCTGGGGGGACCGACGGGTCAGCCCCAGCATTTT. It encodes CASSPLGGPTGQPQHF.

The chain uses TRBV20-1 and TRBJ2-4; the D is unclear. The CDR3 consists of 14 residues. V lost 3 bases, J lost 2 bases, and 11 bases lay in between. The germline CDR1 and CDR2 sequences are DFQATT and SNEGSKA (reference sequence). For the CDR3, the DNA is TGCAGTGCTAGGAGGACGGAGACCAAAAACATTCAGTACTTC. This codes for CSARRTETKNIQYF.

The table lists this clonotype with many counts. The rearrangement uses TRBV5-1 and TRBJ1-2; TRBD1 aligns across 8 bases. V lost 3 bases, J lost 10 bases, and 11 bases stayed unmatched. This CDR3 contains 14 residues. Germline loops: CDR1 SGHRS, CDR2 YFSETQ. The CDR3 region is CASSSSSTGVDYTF. DNA of the CDR3: TGCGCCAGCAGCTCTTCCTCGACAGGGGTCGACTACACCTTC.

Comment on this clonotype: One base away lies a much larger clone, so this may be a sequencing read error. The chain carries TRBV28 and TRBJ2-7; D remains unclear. CDR3 size: 12 residues. Germline-derived CDR1 and CDR2 are MDHEN and SYDVKM. Trimming removed 7 bases at V and 5 bases at J, with 12 bases between. This CDR3 reads CASNETADEQYF. In DNA, the CDR3 is TGTGCCAGCAATGAAACAGCCGACGAGCAGTACTTC.

This clonotype was counted ten times or more. The rearrangement links TRBV6-5 to TRBJ2-7, with 7 bases matching TRBD1. The CDR3 runs to 14 residues. The J segment lost 5 bases and the V segment lost 8 bases, leaving 12 bases of the junction unmatched. Germline V gene lookup returns CDR1 MNHEY and CDR2 SVGAGI. CDR3 sequence (DNA): TGTGCCAGCCATACCCGGGACAGCGGCCACGAGCAGTACTTC. It yields the protein CASHTRDSGHEQYF.

This clonotype was detected a few times. The chain carries TRBV19 and TRBJ2-6; D not resolved. This CDR3 has 15 amino acids. V was cut by 7 bases and J by 2 bases, with 12 bases left in between. Germline values: CDR1 LNHDA, CDR2 SQIVND (reference sequence). The CDR3 sequence: CASTVGWAGANVLTF. DNA for the CDR3: TGTGCCAGTACCGTAGGTTGGGCTGGGGCCAACGTCCTGACTTTC.

CDR3 bases: TGTGCCAGCACCCCCGGGGGCGGAGAGACCCAGTACTTC. It yields the protein CASTPGGGETQYF. V usage is TRBV28 and J usage is TRBJ2-5; D possibly uses TRBD1 or TRBD2 (6 bases each). The CDR3 totals 13 residues. Trimming took 7 bases from V and 4 from J, leaving 13 bases between them. Looked up from germline, CDR1 is MDHEN and CDR2 is SYDVKM.

This clonotype came up many times. The chain is built from TRBV28 and TRBJ1-2, with 11 positions matching TRBD1. V gave up 3 bases and J gave up 2 bases; unmatched junction bases: 5. This CDR3 is 16 amino acids long. Germline V gives CDR1 MDHEN, CDR2 SYDVKM. The CDR3 DNA sequence: TGTGCCAGCAGTTTGGGGGGGACAGGGGGGAACTATGGCTACACCTTC. Its translation: CASSLGGTGGNYGYTF.

The rearrangement uses TRBV6-1 and TRBJ1-5; 10 nucleotides agree with TRBD1. The CDR3 is 15 residues long. With V trimmed by 4 bases and J by 5 bases, 5 bases remained unmatched. Germline V gene data show CDR1 as MNHNS and CDR2 as SASEGT. This chain's CDR3 is CASSVRDRGHQPQHF. The DNA of the CDR3 is TGTGCCAGCAGTGTCCGGGACAGGGGTCATCAGCCCCAGCATTTT.

The chain couples TRBV28 to TRBJ2-7; the D is unclear. Trimming removed 5 bases at V and 6 bases at J, with 11 bases between. This CDR3 contains 12 residues. The germline V gene has CDR1 MDHEN and CDR2 SYDVKM. The CDR3 protein is CASSRMTFEQYF. The CDR3 region has the DNA TGTGCCAGCAGTCGGATGACTTTCGAGCAGTACTTC.

V usage is TRBV30 and J usage is TRBJ1-1; D is unclear. The CDR3 runs to 13 residues. Germline V gives CDR1 GTSNPN, CDR2 SVGIG (reference sequence). Trimming took off 0 bases at V and 11 bases at J, with 16 bases between the two ends. The chain's CDR3 is CAWSVTRAHGAFF. CDR3 in DNA: TGTGCCTGGAGTGTAACCCGGGCCCATGGGGCTTTCTTT.

This clonotype has a handful of counts. V is TRBV5-1 and J is TRBJ2-7; perhaps TRBD2 as D (6 bases). Trimming removed 4 bases at V and 2 bases at J, with 13 bases between. There are 14 residues in the CDR3. Germline values: CDR1 SGHRS, CDR2 YFSETQ. The CDR3 sequence is CASSPRRDPYEQYF. CDR3 coding DNA: TGCGCCAGCAGCCCGAGGCGGGACCCCTACGAGCAGTACTTC.

This clonotype was counted at least ten times. The chain has TRBV11-2 and TRBJ2-7; TRBD2 agrees at 8 bases. The CDR3 is 16 residues long. From germline, CDR1 is SGHAT and CDR2 FQNNGV. V shed 5 bases, J shed 4 bases, and the junction held 13 bases outside the gene matches. The CDR3 DNA reads as TGTGCCAGCAGCACCCGTGGTAGCGGGAAAGGGTACGAGCAGTACTTC. This encodes CASSTRGSGKGYEQYF.

In this sample, this clonotype turned up many times. The chain uses TRBV30 and TRBJ2-1; 8 bases fit TRBD2. Losses at the gene ends were 5 bases for V and 5 bases for J; bases not matched to a gene: 8. The CDR3 contains 14 residues. Germline V gene data show CDR1 as GTSNPN and CDR2 as SVGIG (reference sequence). DNA of the CDR3: TGTGCCTGGGAAACCGGGACTAGTCACAATGAGCAGTTCTTC. Translated: CAWETGTSHNEQFF.

This clonotype was observed many times. V is TRBV7-2 and J is TRBJ1-1; D unclear. V lost 0 bases, J lost 5 bases, and 7 bases lay in between. Germline V lookup: CDR1 SGHTA, CDR2 FQGNSA. The CDR3 runs to 13 residues. The CDR3 spells CASSLAVTTEAFF. DNA for the CDR3: TGTGCCAGCAGCTTAGCGGTCACTACTGAAGCTTTCTTT.

This clonotype was detected ten times or more. The genes are TRBV10-3 and TRBJ2-7; D is possibly TRBD1 or TRBD2 (5 bases each). This CDR3 region has 17 residues. The germline V gene encodes CDR1 ENHRY and CDR2 SYGVKD. Between the trimmed V and J ends, which lost 0 bases and 0 bases, there was a span of 15 bases. CDR3 bases: TGTGCCATCAGTGAGTCGGCGCGGGCAGGGAGCTCCTACGAGCAGTACTTC. This sequence encodes CAISESARAGSSYEQYF.

This clonotype was detected ten times or more. CDR3 in DNA: TGCGCCAGCAGCTTGGTTCTCCACAGGGGTGGCACTGAAGCTTTCTTT. Protein product: CASSLVLHRGGTEAFF. The gene calls are TRBV5-1 and TRBJ1-1; TRBD1 matches 7 bases. This CDR3 region has 16 residues. J lost 4 bases, V lost 0 bases, and 9 bases had no gene match. Germline V gene data show CDR1 as SGHRS and CDR2 as YFSETQ.

There are many counts of this clonotype. The DNA for the CDR3 is TGTGCCAGCAGCCCGGAGGAGGGAGAGACCCAGTACTTC. Translated: CASSPEEGETQYF. The V and J genes are TRBV12-3 or TRBV12-4 and TRBJ2-5; tentative D call: TRBD2 (6 bases). This CDR3 spans 13 amino acids. Between the trimmed V and J ends, which lost 6 bases and 4 bases, there was a span of 12 bases.

This clonotype was detected many times. The rearrangement joins TRBV7-8 to TRBJ1-1; the match to TRBD1 covers 7 bases. CDR3 size: 14 residues. Germline CDR1 SGHVS, CDR2 FQNEAQ. The V and J ends lost 2 bases and 11 bases, in that order; junction bases with no gene match: 11. In DNA, the CDR3 is TGTGCCAGCAGCTTAAAGATCGACAGGGATGAGGCTTTCTTT. Protein sequence: CASSLKIDRDEAFF.

This clonotype has ten or more counts. This chain joins TRBV27 and TRBJ2-7; 8 bases align to TRBD1. Germline V gene lookup returns CDR1 MNHEY and CDR2 SMNVEV (reference sequence). V was pared by 5 bases and J by 3 bases, with 6 bases of the junction left unmatched. This CDR3 has 14 residues. CDR3 sequence (DNA): TGTGCCAGCAGTCCAGGACAGGGCAACTACGAGCAGTACTTC. Translated, it gives CASSPGQGNYEQYF.

This clonotype has ten or more counts. The genes are TRBV12-3 or TRBV12-4 and TRBJ1-3, with no clear D. The V end was cut by 4 bases, the J end by 0 bases, with 7 bases between. This CDR3 has 14 amino acids. The CDR3 coding sequence is TGTGCCAGCAGTTCTAGGACCTCTGGAAACACCATATATTTT. Translated: CASSSRTSGNTIYF.

This clonotype showed up many times. The chain is built from TRBV9 and TRBJ2-5; 7 bases match TRBD1. The V gene's germline CDR1 is SGDLS and CDR2 YYNGEE. Trimming at V came to 0 bases and at J to 4 bases, leaving 9 bases not matched to a gene. The CDR3 loop spans 16 amino acids. For the CDR3, the DNA is TGTGCCAGCAGCGTAGGTGACAGGGTATCCGGAGAGACCCAGTACTTC. It translates to CASSVGDRVSGETQYF. Looking up the rest from reference TRBV9 and TRBJ2-5 gives the full variable domain: DSGVTQTPKHLITATGQRVTLRCSPRSGDLSVYWYQQSLDQGLQFLIQYYNGEERAKGNILERFSAQQFPDLHSELNLSSLELGDSALYFCASSVGDRVSGETQYFGPGTRLLVL.

Many counts were recorded for this clonotype. This sequence joins TRBV13 and TRBJ2-5, with a weak D call TRBD1 (5 bases). Trimming pared 6 bases from V and 4 bases from J, leaving 9 bases between. The CDR3 has 12 residues. CDR1 and CDR2 from the germline V gene are PRHDT and FYEKMQ (reference sequence). CDR3 sequence (DNA): TGTGCCAGCAGAACAACAGGAGAGACCCAGTACTTC. Encoded protein: CASRTTGETQYF. Full variable domain (missing parts from reference TRBV13 and TRBJ2-5): AAGVIQSPRHLIKEKRETATLKCYPIPRHDTVYWYQQGPGQDPQFLISFYEKMQSDKGSIPDRFSAQQFSDYHSELNMSSLELGDSALYFCASRTTGETQYFGPGTRLLVL.